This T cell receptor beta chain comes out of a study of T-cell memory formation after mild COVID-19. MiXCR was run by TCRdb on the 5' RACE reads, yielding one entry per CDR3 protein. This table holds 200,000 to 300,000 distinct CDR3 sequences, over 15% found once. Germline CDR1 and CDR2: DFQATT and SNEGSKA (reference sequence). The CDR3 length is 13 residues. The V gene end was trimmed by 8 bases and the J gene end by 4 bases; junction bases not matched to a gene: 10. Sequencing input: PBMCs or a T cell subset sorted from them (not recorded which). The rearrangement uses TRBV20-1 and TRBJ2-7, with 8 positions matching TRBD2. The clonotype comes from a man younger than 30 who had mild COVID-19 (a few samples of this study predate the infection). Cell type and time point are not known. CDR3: CSLAGGQEYEQYF. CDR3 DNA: TGCAGTCTGGCGGGAGGACAAGAGTACGAGCAGTACTTC.